This T cell receptor beta chain derives from a study of Ad26.COV2.S vaccination and SARS-CoV-2 variants. For the study at large: The trial was COV1001 and the donor's arm was Ad26.COV2.S. Ad26.COV2.S given intramuscularly, once or twice 56 days apart.

This clone was recorded only once. Its antigen is unknown. The study's findings and limits: People who got the vaccine had more spike-specific TCR breadth than people who got placebo.

Repertoires were generated with immunoSEQ multiplex PCR, while TCRdb's copy carries only in-frame clones and drops some. The table has about 420,000 clones, roughly 90% seen once. The treatment is: 15 to 20 received Ad26.COV2.S at low or high dose, single or two shots; 5 received placebo; per-sample allocation not given. Day 63 following the first vaccine or placebo injection was when the samples were taken. The shot given was an Ad26 vector that makes Wuhan-strain SARS-CoV-2 spike. This receptor was identified in a person aged 18 to 59 who received the Ad26.COV2.S COVID-19 vaccine or a placebo. Sample: peripheral blood, taken in a trial of Ad26.COV2.S vaccine versus placebo.

CDR3: CAWSGVGFGQPQHF. For the CDR3, the DNA is TGTGCCTGGTCGGGGGTAGGGTTTGGTCAGCCCCAGCATTTT. The rearrangement links TRBV30 to TRBJ1-5, with a tentative D call TRBD1 (5 bases). Germline V gene lookup returns CDR1 GTSNPN and CDR2 SVGIG (reference sequence). Trimming removed 5 bases at V and 6 bases at J, with 17 bases between. This CDR3 contains 14 residues. The full variable domain, with the rest looked up from reference TRBV30 and TRBJ1-5, is SQTIHQWPATLVQPVGSPLSLECTVEGTSNPNLYWYRQAAGRGLQLLFYSVGIGQISSEVPQNLSASRPQDRQFILSSKKLLLSDSGFYLCAWSGVGFGQPQHFGDGTRLSIL.